The rows below give T cell receptor beta chains drawn from one sample of a study of T cell repertoires in cytomegalovirus infection. TCRdb reprocessed the reads with MiXCR, giving one entry per CDR3 protein. The table records hundreds of thousands of distinct CDR3 sequences, approximately 40% of them present only once. No antigen is known for these receptors. Material: cultured PBMCs, obtained from culture after CMV antigen stimulation. The receptors derive from a human donor in good health (CMV status not recorded). Some clones in this sample may be carry-over from other donors' samples. The CDR3 runs from the conserved cysteine through the conserved F or W. The D gene is left open where the match is weak. Size tells how often a clone was seen (once, few, many) or the class of an expanded clone, and some rows leave it out.

>many|TRBJ2-1|NA|TRBV7-9
TGTGCCAGCAGCTTAGGACTAACCTACAATGAGCAGTTCTTC
CASSLGLTYNEQFF
>NA|TRBJ2-1|NA|TRBV4-1
TGCGCCAGCAGCCAAGGGATGGATGAGCAGTTCTTC
CASSQGMDEQFF
>NA|TRBJ2-7|NA|TRBV20-1
TGCAGTGCCCAGCAATCTACTAACTACGAGCAGTACTTC
CSAQQSTNYEQYF
>NA|TRBJ1-4|NA|TRBV12-3/TRBV12-4
TGTGCCAGCCGGAAAGGCGGAACTAATGAAAAACTGTTTTTT
CASRKGGTNEKLFF
>few|TRBJ1-4|TRBD1|TRBV7-2
TGTGCCAGCAGCCGCATACCGGGACAGGGAAACGAAAAACTGTTTTTT
CASSRIPGQGNEKLFF
>NA|TRBJ2-5|NA|TRBV7-2
TGTGCCAGCAGCTTAAAGCCGGGGCTAGAGACCCAGTACTTC
CASSLKPGLETQYF
>NA|TRBJ2-2|TRBD2|TRBV7-6
TGTGCCAGCAGCCCGTCCGCGGCTAGCGGGAGGGCCTGGGAGCTGTTTTTT
CASSPSAASGRAWELFF
>NA|TRBJ2-1|NA|TRBV7-6
TGTGCCAGCAGCCAGACCCAATCCTACAATGAGCAGTTCTTC
CASSQTQSYNEQFF
>few|TRBJ2-5|NA|TRBV12-5
TGTGCTAGTGGTTTCTACATCGGGGTCCCAGAGACCCAGTACTTC
CASGFYIGVPETQYF
>NA|TRBJ2-7|NA|TRBV10-3
TGTGCCATCACACAGGGCTACGAGCAGTACTTC
CAITQGYEQYF
>few|TRBJ1-1|NA|TRBV12-3/TRBV12-4
TGTGCCAGCAGTTTAAGGCAGCTTTCCTTT
CASSLRQLSF
>NA|TRBJ2-7|NA|TRBV30
TGTGCCTGGAGTGTTGACCACGAGCAGTACTTC
CAWSVDHEQYF